This passage covers 14 T cell receptor beta chains from one sample sequenced in a study of CD8+ T cells in alopecia areata. cDNA prepared by RNA extraction and subsequent reverse transcription served as the template for sequencing. Only in-frame clones appear in the TCRdb table, and some are missing; sequencing was by immunoSEQ multiplex PCR. The sample contains 180,000 or so clones, 55% to 75% of which appear only once. Stated treatment: oral pan-JAK inhibitor, 5-10 mg twice daily. This sample comprised CD4+ T cells sorted from blood, obtained at week 24, from a patient treated with tofacitinib. The receptors were gathered from a human donor with alopecia areata.

This clone turned up a few times. This rearrangement joins TRBV5-1 to TRBJ2-1; D remains ambiguous. Trimming pared 1 base from V and 6 bases from J, leaving 14 bases between. The CDR3 length is 15 residues. CDR1 SGHRS and CDR2 YFSETQ come from the germline V gene. The CDR3 is CASSLKAARANEQFF. DNA of the CDR3: TGCGCCAGCAGCTTGAAGGCCGCAAGAGCCAATGAGCAGTTCTTC.

The V call is TRBV28, the J call TRBJ2-7; D uncertain. The CDR3 loop spans 12 amino acids. Germline CDR1 MDHEN, CDR2 SYDVKM. The V and J ends lost 7 bases and 5 bases respectively, with 12 bases between them. This chain's CDR3 is CASTDGVNEQYF. The DNA for the CDR3 is TGTGCCAGCACCGACGGAGTAAACGAGCAGTACTTC.

The chain combines TRBV2 with TRBJ2-1; 11 nucleotides line up with TRBD2. The V gene end was trimmed by 4 bases and the J gene end by 6 bases; junction bases not matched to a gene: 8. The germline CDR1 and CDR2 sequences are SNHLY and FYNNEI. This CDR3 spans 16 amino acids. The CDR3 loop reads CASSALAGGGINEQFF. The CDR3 nucleotides are TGTGCCAGCAGTGCTCTAGCGGGGGGAGGCATCAATGAGCAGTTCTTC.

The rearrangement uses TRBV15 and TRBJ2-2; TRBD1 might be the D (5 bases). From germline, CDR1 is LNHNV and CDR2 YYDKDF (reference sequence). This CDR3 region has 15 residues. V gave up 4 bases and J gave up 2 bases, with 11 bases separating them. The CDR3 here is CATSNPRANTGELFF. In nucleotides, the CDR3 is TGTGCCACCAGCAACCCCAGGGCTAACACCGGGGAGCTGTTTTTT.

In its sample, this clone was seen many times. This chain joins TRBV15 and TRBJ1-2, with TRBD1 identical over 9 bases. This CDR3 region has 15 residues. The trim removed 2 bases at V and 8 bases at J, leaving 9 bases unmatched. The germline V gene has CDR1 LNHNV and CDR2 YYDKDF (reference sequence). The CDR3 DNA is TGTGCCACCAGCAGACCCGGGACAGGGCTGACCGGCTACACCTTC. Translated, it gives CATSRPGTGLTGYTF.

This clone has more than one count but fewer than ten. The CDR3 loop reads CSVRDPGQTNEKLFF. As DNA, the CDR3 is TGCAGCGTTCGGGACCCAGGACAGACTAATGAAAAACTGTTTTTT. The chain uses TRBV29-1 and TRBJ1-4, with D maybe TRBD1 (6 bases). The CDR3 is 15 residues long. Germline V gene data show CDR1 as SQVTM and CDR2 as ANQGSEA. V lost 5 bases and J 2 bases, leaving 15 bases between the germline ends. The full variable domain, rest sourced from reference TRBV29-1 and TRBJ1-4, is SAVISQKPSRDICQRGTSLTIQCQVDSQVTMMFWYRQQPGQSLTLIATANQGSEATYESGFVIDKFPISRPNLTFSTLTVSNMSPEDSSIYLCSVRDPGQTNEKLFFGSGTQLSVL.

The J gene is TRBJ2-4, the V gene TRBV28; D might be TRBD2 (6 bases). The CDR3 extends over 13 amino acids. Germline CDR1 MDHEN, CDR2 SYDVKM. With 7 bases removed from V and 7 bases from J, the gap between germline ends came to 14 bases. The CDR3 reads CASTTSPPNIQYF. The CDR3 DNA follows: TGTGCCAGCACAACTAGCCCGCCGAACATTCAGTACTTC. The full variable domain, in which reference TRBV28 and TRBJ2-4 provide the parts outside the CDR3, is DVKVTQSSRYLVKRTGEKVFLECVQDMDHENMFWYRQDPGLGLRLIYFSYDVKMKEKGDIPEGYSVSREKKERFSLILESASTNQTSMYLCASTTSPPNIQYFGAGTRLSVL.

The chain has TRBV6-6 and TRBJ2-3; a possible D gene is TRBD1 (5 bases). Germline V gene lookup returns CDR1 MNHNY and CDR2 SVGAGI (reference sequence). V was cut by 1 base and J by 6 bases, with 14 bases left in between. This CDR3 is 15 amino acids long. The CDR3 spells CASSYLPDTTDTQYF. The CDR3 DNA sequence: TGTGCCAGCAGTTACTTACCGGACACAACGGATACGCAGTATTTT.

The chain links TRBV30 to TRBJ1-1, with TRBD1 matching over 7 bases. With V trimmed by 3 bases and J by 6 bases, 10 bases remained unmatched. CDR1 and CDR2 from the germline V gene are GTSNPN and SVGIG (reference sequence). The CDR3 extends over 14 amino acids. CDR3 sequence: CAWRAKGAGAEAFF. The DNA for the CDR3 is TGTGCCTGGAGGGCCAAGGGGGCAGGCGCTGAAGCTTTCTTT.

This clone was seen only a few times. The rearrangement links TRBV7-2 to TRBJ2-5; D tentatively fits TRBD1 or TRBD2 (6 bases each). V gave up 5 bases and J gave up 4 bases, with 17 bases separating them. This CDR3 has 15 amino acids. Germline-derived CDR1 and CDR2 are SGHTA and FQGNSA. The chain's CDR3 is CASSPIGGGRETQYF. The CDR3 DNA reads as TGTGCCAGCAGCCCGATAGGGGGAGGTAGAGAGACCCAGTACTTC.

The chain recombines TRBV5-1 with TRBJ2-7; 9 bases are a match to TRBD1. CDR3 length equals 15 residues. V lost 5 bases to trimming and J lost 9 bases; unmatched junction nucleotides: 15. Per germline, CDR1 SGHRS and CDR2 YFSETQ. CDR3: CASSSEPGQGEMQYF. The CDR3 DNA is TGCGCCAGCAGTTCGGAGCCGGGACAGGGTGAGATGCAGTACTTC.

V gene TRBV27 combines with J gene TRBJ2-1; 12 bases map to TRBD2. Germline V gene lookup returns CDR1 MNHEY and CDR2 SMNVEV (reference sequence). The CDR3 length is 15 residues. V gave up 4 bases and J gave up 5 bases; unmatched junction bases: 3. The CDR3 here is CASSSTSGGHNEQFF. The CDR3 DNA reads as TGTGCCAGCAGTTCGACTAGCGGGGGTCACAATGAGCAGTTCTTC.

This clone came up a few times. The V and J genes are TRBV30 and TRBJ2-1; 7 positions match TRBD2. Germline V lookup: CDR1 GTSNPN, CDR2 SVGIG (reference sequence). CDR3 length: 15 residues. J lost 8 bases, V lost 0 bases, and 10 bases had no gene match. CDR3 in DNA: TGTGCCTGGAGTGTCCGTGGGAGGGCCCTTCATGAGCAGTTCTTC. Residues: CAWSVRGRALHEQFF.

J is TRBJ2-5 and V is TRBV7-2; D possibly corresponds to TRBD2 (7 bases). CDR1 SGHTA and CDR2 FQGNSA come from the germline V gene. V was pared by 5 bases and J by 3 bases, with 13 bases between. The CDR3 spans 14 residues. CDR3 bases: TGTGCCAGCAGCCTGATAGGGGGGGAAGAGACCCAGTACTTC. Residues: CASSLIGGEETQYF. Using reference TRBV7-2 and TRBJ2-5 for the parts outside the CDR3, the full variable domain is GAGVSQSPSNKVTEKGKDVELRCDPISGHTALYWYRQSLGQGLEFLIYFQGNSAPDKSGLPSDRFSAERTGGSVSTLTIQRTQQEDSAVYLCASSLIGGEETQYFGPGTRLLVL.